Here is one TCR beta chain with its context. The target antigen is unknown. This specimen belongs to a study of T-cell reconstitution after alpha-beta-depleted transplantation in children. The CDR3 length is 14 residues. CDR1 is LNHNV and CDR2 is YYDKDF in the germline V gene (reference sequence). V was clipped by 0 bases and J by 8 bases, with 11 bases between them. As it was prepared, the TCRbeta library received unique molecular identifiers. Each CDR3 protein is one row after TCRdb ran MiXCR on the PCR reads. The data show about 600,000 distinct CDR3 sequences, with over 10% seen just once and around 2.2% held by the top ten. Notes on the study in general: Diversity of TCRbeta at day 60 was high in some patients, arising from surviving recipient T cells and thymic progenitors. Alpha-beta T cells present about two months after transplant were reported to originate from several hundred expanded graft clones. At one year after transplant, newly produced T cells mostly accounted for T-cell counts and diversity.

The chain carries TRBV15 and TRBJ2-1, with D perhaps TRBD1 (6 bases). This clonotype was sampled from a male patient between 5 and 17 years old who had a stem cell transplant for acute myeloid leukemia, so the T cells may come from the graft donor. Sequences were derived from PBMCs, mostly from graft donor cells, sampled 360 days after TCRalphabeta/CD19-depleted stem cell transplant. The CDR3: CATSREGANDEQFF. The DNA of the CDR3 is TGTGCCACCAGCAGAGAGGGGGCGAACGATGAGCAGTTCTTC.